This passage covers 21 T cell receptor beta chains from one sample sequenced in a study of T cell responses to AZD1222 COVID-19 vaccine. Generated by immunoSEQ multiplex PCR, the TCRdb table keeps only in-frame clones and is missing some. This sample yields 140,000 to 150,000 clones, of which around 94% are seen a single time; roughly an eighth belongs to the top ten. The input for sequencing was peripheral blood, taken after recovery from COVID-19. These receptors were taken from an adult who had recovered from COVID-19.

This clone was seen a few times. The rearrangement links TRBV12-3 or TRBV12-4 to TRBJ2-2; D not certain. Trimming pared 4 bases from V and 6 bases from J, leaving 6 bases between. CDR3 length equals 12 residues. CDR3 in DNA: TGTGCCAGCAGTTATTATCCCGGGGAGCTGTTTTTT. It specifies CASSYYPGELFF.

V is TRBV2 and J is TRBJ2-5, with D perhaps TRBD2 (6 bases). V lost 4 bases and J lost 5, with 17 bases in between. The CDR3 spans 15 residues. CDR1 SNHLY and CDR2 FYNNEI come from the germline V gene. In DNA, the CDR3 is TGTGCCAGCAGTGGGCGGCAGGGAGGAGTCGAGACCCAGTACTTC. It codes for CASSGRQGGVETQYF.

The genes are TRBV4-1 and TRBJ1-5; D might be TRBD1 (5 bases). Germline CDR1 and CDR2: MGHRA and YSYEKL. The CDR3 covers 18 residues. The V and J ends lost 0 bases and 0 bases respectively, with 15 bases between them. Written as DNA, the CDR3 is TGCGCCAGCAGCCAAGAGGGTCGAGGGGAGTATAGCAATCAGCCCCAGCATTTT. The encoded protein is CASSQEGRGEYSNQPQHF.

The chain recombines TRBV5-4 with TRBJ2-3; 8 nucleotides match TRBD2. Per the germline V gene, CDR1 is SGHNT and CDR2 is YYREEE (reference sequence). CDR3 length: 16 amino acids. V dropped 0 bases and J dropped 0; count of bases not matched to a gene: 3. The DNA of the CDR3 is TGTGCCAGCAGCTTGGGACTAGCGCTTAGCACAGATACGCAGTATTTT. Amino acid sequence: CASSLGLALSTDTQYF. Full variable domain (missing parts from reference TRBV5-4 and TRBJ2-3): ETGVTQSPTHLIKTRGQQVTLRCSSQSGHNTVSWYQQALGQGPQFIFQYYREEENGRGNFPPRFSGLQFPNYSSELNVNALELDDSALYLCASSLGLALSTDTQYFGPGTRLTVL.

This CDR3 reads CASSLEAGTGMGGYTF. In nucleotides, the CDR3 is TGTGCCAGCAGCTTGGAAGCCGGGACAGGGATGGGAGGCTACACCTTC. This rearrangement joins TRBV5-6 to TRBJ1-2, with 9 bases fitting TRBD1. This CDR3 is built from 16 residues. The trim removed 0 bases at V and 8 bases at J, leaving 11 bases unmatched. Looked up from germline, CDR1 is SGHDT and CDR2 is YYEEEE.

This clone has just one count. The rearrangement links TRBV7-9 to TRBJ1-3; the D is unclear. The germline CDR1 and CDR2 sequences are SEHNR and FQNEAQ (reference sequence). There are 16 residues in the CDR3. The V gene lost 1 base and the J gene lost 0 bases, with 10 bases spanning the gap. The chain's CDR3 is CASSLGEWSSGNTIYF. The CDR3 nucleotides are TGTGCCAGCAGCTTAGGAGAGTGGAGCTCTGGAAACACCATATATTTT.

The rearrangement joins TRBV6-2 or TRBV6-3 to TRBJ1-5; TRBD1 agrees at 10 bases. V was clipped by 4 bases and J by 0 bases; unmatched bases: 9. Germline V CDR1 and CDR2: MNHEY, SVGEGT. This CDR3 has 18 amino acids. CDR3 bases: TGTGCCAGCAGTTGGGAGCGGGACAGGGGTAATAGCAATCAGCCCCAGCATTTT. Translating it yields CASSWERDRGNSNQPQHF.

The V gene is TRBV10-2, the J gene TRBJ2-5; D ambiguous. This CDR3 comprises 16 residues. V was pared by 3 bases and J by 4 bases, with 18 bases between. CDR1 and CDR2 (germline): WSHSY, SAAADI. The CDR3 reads CASSERARSQRETQYF. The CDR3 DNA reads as TGCGCCAGCAGTGAAAGGGCGCGGAGTCAACGAGAGACCCAGTACTTC.

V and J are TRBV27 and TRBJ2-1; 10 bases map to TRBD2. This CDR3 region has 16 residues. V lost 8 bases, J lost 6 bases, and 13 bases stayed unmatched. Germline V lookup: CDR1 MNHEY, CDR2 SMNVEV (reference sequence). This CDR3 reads CASAKPGGLAVNEQFF. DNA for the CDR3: TGTGCCAGCGCAAAACCGGGCGGACTAGCGGTCAATGAGCAGTTCTTC.

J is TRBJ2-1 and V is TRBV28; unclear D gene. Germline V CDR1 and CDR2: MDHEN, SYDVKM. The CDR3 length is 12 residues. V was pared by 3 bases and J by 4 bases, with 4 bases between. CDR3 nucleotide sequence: TGTGCCAGCAGTTTCGGATACAATGAGCAGTTCTTC. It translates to CASSFGYNEQFF.

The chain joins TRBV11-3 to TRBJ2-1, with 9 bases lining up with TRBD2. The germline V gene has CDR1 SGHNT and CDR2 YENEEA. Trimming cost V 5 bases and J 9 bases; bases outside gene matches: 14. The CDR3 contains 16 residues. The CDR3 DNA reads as TGTGCCAGCAGCGGGCAGCGGGGGGCCGACCGGCCTGAGCAGTTCTTC. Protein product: CASSGQRGADRPEQFF. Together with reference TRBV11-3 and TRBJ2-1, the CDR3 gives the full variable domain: EAGVVQSPRYKIIEKKQPVAFWCNPISGHNTLYWYLQNLGQGPELLIRYENEEAVDDSQLPKDRFSAERLKGVDSTLKIQPAELGDSAVYLCASSGQRGADRPEQFFGPGTRLTVL.

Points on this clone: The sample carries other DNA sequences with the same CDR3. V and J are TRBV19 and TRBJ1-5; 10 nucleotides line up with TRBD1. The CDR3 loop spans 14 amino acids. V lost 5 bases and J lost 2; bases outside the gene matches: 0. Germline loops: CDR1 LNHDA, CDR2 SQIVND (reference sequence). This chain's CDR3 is CASSGTGGNQPQHF. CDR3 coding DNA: TGTGCCAGTAGTGGGACAGGGGGCAATCAGCCCCAGCATTTT.

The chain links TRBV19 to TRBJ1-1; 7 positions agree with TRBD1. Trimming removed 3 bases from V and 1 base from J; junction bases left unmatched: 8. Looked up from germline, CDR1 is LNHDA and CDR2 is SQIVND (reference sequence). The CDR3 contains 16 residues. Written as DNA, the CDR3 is TGTGCCAGTAGTATGCCCATACAGGGGTGGAACACTGAAGCTTTCTTT. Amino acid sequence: CASSMPIQGWNTEAFF.

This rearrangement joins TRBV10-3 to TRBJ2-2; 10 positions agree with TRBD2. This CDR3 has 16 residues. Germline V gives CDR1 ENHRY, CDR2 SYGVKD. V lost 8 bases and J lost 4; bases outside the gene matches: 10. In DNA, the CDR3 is TGTGCCATCGGATCGACTAGCGGGTTATCCACCGGGGAGCTGTTTTTT. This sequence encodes CAIGSTSGLSTGELFF.

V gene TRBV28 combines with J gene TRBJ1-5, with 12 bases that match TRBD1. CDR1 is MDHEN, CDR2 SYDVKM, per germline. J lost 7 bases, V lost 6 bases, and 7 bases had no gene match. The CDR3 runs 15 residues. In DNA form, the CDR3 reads TGTGCCAGCAGACGGGACAGGGGGCTTTGGCAGCCCCAGCATTTT. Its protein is CASRRDRGLWQPQHF.

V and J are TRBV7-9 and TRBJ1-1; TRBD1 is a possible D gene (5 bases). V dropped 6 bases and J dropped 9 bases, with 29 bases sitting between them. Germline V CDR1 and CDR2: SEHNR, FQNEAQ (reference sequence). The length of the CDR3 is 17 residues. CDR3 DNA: TGTGCCAGCAGTCAATCTCCCAGGGCAGCAGTACTTTCTCAAGCTTTCTTT. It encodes CASSQSPRAAVLSQAFF.

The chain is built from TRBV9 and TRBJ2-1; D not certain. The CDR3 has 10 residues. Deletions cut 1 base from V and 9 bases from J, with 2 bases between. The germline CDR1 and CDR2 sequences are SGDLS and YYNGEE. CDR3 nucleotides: TGTGCCAGCAGCGTAAGTGAGCAGTTCTTC. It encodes CASSVSEQFF.

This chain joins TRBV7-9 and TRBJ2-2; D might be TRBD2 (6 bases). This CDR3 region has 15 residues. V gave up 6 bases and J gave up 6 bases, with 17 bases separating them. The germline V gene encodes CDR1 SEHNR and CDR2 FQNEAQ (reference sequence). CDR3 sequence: CASSPLGLTAGELFF. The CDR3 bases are TGTGCCAGCAGTCCACTTGGACTAACCGCCGGGGAGCTGTTTTTT.

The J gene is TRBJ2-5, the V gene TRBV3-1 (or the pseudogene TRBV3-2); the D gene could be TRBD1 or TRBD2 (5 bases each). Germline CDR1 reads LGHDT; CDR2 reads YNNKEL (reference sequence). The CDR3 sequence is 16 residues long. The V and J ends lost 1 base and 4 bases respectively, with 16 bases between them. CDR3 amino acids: CASSQGPRGVTETQYF. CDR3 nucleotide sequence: TGTGCCAGCAGCCAAGGGCCTAGGGGAGTGACAGAGACCCAGTACTTC.

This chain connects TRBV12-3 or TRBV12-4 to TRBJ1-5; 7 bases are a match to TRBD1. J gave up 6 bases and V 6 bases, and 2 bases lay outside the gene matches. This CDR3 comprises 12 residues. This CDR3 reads CASSNRGQPQHF. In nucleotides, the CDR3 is TGTGCCAGCAGCAACAGGGGTCAGCCCCAGCATTTT.

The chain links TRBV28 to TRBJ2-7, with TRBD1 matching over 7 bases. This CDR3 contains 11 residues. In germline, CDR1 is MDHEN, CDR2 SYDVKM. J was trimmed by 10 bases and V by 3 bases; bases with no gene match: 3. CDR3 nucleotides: TGTGCCAGCAGTTTTACAGGGGAACAGTACTTC. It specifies CASSFTGEQYF.